The rows below give T cell receptor beta chains drawn from one sample of a study of post-analysis software for immune sequencing data. TCRdb reprocessed the PCR reads with MiXCR, giving one entry per CDR3 protein. The sample contains 750,000 to 950,000 distinct CDR3 sequences, about 53% of which appear only once. Input material: blood. Receptor source: a girl aged 5 to 17 with multiple sclerosis. Each CDR3 is given with its conserved first and last residue. Each record gives: D gene, V gene, J gene, clone size, CDR3 DNA, CDR3 protein. The D gene is left open where the match is weak. Rows give clone size only sometimes, using once, few, many, or a class for an expanded clone.

>TRBD2|TRBV12-3/TRBV12-4|TRBJ2-3|.
TGTGTCAGCAGTTGGACTAGCGGGAGTCAGAGAGATACGCAGTATTTT
CVSSWTSGSQRDTQYF
>.|TRBV7-9|TRBJ2-1|once
TGTGCCAGCAGTTCCGGACGGGGGACTCAAACCTACAATGAGCAGTTCTTC
CASSSGRGTQTYNEQFF
>.|TRBV7-2|TRBJ1-2|.
TGTGCCAGCAGCTTGGAAGGCACTGCAGATTATGGCTACACCTTC
CASSLEGTADYGYTF
>TRBD1|TRBV20-1|TRBJ2-1|.
TGCAGTGCTAGCCGGGGGACAGGGCACAATGAGCAGTTCTTC
CSASRGTGHNEQFF
>.|TRBV9|TRBJ1-6|.
TGTGCCAGCAGCCTAAATGGGGGAAACACACCCCTCCACTTT
CASSLNGGNTPLHF
>TRBD2|TRBV6-5|TRBJ2-7|.
TGTGCCAGCAGTTACTATACGGGACTAGCGGGAGGTCCCACCTACGAGCAGTACTTC
CASSYYTGLAGGPTYEQYF
>.|TRBV3-1|TRBJ2-7|once
TGTGCCAGCAGCCAAGCACAGGATCCCTACAATGAGCAGTACTTC
CASSQAQDPYNEQYF
>TRBD2|TRBV24-1|TRBJ2-1|.
TGTGCCACCAGTGCAGGGGGACTAGCGGATTACAATGAGCAGTTCTTC
CATSAGGLADYNEQFF
>.|TRBV12-5|TRBJ2-7|.
TGTGCTAGTGGTTTGGGCAAAACCTACGAGCAGTACTTC
CASGLGKTYEQYF
>.|TRBV4-2|TRBJ1-2|.
TGTGCCTGCAGCCAAGTGCCCGGACCGCAAGCTAACTATGGCTACACCTTC
CACSQVPGPQANYGYTF
>.|TRBV29-1|TRBJ2-7|.
TGCAGCGGAAGGACCGTGGGTGAGGAGCAGTACTTC
CSGRTVGEEQYF
>TRBD2|TRBV29-1|TRBJ2-3|few
TGCAGCGTTGAAGTGCTAGCGGGAGGCACAGATACGCAGTATTTT
CSVEVLAGGTDTQYF
>.|TRBV29-1|TRBJ2-1|.
TGCAGCGTTAAGGAATTCCTGAGGGATGAGCAGTTCTTC
CSVKEFLRDEQFF
>TRBD1|TRBV7-9|TRBJ2-6|few
TGTGCCAGCAGCTTCCTACAGGGGACTGGGGCCAACGTCCTGACTTTC
CASSFLQGTGANVLTF
>.|TRBV29-1|TRBJ2-1|few
TGCAGCGTTGAAGTCCGTATAAACAATGAGCAGTTCTTC
CSVEVRINNEQFF
>.|TRBV20-1|TRBJ2-7|few
TGCAGTGCTAGTGGGCTTCCGGGGGACTACGAGCAGTACTTC
CSASGLPGDYEQYF
>TRBD1|TRBV29-1|TRBJ1-2|.
TGCAGCGTTTCCGGAGACAGGGTAGTCTATGGCTACACCTTC
CSVSGDRVVYGYTF
>.|TRBV5-1|TRBJ2-7|.
TGCGCCAGCAGCGTGGATCCGGTGATCAGCTCCTACGAGCAGTACTTC
CASSVDPVISSYEQYF
>.|TRBV15|TRBJ2-4|.
TGTGCCACCAGCAATGGTACCCCTTGGACAGCTAAAAACATTCAGTACTTC
CATSNGTPWTAKNIQYF
>TRBD2|TRBV18|TRBJ2-7|.
TGTGCCAGCTCAAACCTAGCGGGGGCGAGCTCCTACGAGCAGTACTTC
CASSNLAGASSYEQYF
>TRBD2|TRBV7-8|TRBJ2-1|few
TGTGCCAGCAGCCCACAGGCTAGCGGGATCGATGAGCAGTTCTTC
CASSPQASGIDEQFF